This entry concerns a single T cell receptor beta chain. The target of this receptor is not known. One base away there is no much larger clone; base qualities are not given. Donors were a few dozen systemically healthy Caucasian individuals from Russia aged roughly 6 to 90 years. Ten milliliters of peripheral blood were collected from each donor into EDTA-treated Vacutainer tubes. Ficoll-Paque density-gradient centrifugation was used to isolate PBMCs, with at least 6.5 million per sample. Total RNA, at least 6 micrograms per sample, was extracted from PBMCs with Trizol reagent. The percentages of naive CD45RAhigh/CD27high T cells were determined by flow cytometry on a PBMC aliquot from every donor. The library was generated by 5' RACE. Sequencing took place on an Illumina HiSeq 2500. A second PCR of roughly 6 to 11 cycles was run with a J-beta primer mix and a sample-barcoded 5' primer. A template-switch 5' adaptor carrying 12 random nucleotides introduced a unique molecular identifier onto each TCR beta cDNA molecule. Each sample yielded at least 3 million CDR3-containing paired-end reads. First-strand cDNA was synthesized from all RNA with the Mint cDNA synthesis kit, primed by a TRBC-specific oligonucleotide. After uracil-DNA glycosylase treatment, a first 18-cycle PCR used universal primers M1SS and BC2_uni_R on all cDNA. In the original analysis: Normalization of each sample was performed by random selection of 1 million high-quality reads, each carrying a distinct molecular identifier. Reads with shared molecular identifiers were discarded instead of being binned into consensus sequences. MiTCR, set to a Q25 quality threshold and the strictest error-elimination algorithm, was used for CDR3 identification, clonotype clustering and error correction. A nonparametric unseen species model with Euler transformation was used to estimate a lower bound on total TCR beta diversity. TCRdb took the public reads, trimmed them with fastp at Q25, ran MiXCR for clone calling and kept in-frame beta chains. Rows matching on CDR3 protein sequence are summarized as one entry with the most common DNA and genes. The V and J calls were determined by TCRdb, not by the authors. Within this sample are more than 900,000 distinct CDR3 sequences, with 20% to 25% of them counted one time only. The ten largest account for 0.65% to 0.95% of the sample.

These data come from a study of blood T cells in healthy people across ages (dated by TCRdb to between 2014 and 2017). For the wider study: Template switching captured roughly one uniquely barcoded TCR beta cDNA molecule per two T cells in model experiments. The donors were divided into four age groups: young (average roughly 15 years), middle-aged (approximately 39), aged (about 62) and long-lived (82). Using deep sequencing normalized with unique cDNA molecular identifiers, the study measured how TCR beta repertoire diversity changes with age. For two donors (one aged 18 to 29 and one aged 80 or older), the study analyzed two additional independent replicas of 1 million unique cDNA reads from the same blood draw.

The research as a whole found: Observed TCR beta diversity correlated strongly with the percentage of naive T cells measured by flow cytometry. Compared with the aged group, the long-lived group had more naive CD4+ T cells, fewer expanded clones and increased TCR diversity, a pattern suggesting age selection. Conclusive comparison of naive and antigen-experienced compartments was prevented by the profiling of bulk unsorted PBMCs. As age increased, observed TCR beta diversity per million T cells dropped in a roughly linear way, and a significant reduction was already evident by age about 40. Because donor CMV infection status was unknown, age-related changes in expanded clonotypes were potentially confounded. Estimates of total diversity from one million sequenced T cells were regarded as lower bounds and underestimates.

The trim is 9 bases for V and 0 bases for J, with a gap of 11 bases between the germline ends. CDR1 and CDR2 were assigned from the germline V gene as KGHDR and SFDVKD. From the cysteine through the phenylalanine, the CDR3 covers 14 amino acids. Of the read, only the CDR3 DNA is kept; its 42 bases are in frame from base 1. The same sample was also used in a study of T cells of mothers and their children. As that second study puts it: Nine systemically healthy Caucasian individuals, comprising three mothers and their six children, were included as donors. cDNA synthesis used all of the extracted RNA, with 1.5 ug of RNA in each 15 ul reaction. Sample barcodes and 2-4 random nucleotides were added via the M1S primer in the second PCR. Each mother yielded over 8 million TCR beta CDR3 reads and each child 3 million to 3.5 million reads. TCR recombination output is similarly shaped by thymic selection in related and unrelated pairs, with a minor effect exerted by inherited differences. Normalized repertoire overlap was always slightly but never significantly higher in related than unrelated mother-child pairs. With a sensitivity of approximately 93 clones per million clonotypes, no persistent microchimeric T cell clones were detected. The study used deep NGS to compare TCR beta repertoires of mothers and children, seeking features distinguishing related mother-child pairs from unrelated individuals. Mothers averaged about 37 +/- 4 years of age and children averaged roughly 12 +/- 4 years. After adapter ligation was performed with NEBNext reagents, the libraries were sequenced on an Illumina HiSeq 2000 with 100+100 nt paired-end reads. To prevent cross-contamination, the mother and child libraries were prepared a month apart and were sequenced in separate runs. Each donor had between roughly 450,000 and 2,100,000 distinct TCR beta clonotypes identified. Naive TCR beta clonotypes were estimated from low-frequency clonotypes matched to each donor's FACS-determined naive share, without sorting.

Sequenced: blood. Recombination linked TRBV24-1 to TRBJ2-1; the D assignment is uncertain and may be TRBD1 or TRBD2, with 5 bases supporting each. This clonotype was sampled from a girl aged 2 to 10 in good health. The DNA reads TGTGCCACCGAGGTGGGGGACTCCTACAATGAGCAGTTCTTC. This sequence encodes CATEVGDSYNEQFF.